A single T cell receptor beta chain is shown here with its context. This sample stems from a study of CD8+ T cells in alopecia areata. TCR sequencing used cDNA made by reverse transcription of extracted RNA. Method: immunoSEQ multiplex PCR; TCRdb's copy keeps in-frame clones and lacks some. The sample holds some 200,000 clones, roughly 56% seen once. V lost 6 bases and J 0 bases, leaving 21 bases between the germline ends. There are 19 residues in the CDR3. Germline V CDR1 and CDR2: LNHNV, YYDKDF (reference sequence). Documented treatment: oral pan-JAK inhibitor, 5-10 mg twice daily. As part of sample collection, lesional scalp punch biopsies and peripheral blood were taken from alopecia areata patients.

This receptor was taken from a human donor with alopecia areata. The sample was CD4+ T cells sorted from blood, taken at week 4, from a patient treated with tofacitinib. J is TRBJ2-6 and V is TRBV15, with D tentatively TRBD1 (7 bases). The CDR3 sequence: CATRAEGASATSGANVLTF. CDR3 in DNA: TGTGCCACCAGAGCGGAGGGGGCGTCCGCGACCTCTGGGGCCAACGTCCTGACTTTC.